Reported below is one TCR beta chain. Its matching antigen is unknown. This sample stems from a study of T cell responses to AZD1222 COVID-19 vaccine. The V end lost 3 bases, the J end lost 8 bases, and 16 bases lay between the germline ends. From germline, CDR1 is LGHNT and CDR2 FRNRAP. This CDR3 spans 15 amino acids. Using immunoSEQ multiplex PCR, the repertoire was profiled, and TCRdb retains in-frame clones only, with some absent. This table has 85,000 to 100,000 clones, around nine tenths appearing once. Broader study findings: Nearly half of spike-specific TCRs reportedly target unmutated variant regions. Every sample of the repertoires postdated the peak T cell response. Spike-specific TCRs gained breadth and depth after people received two AZD1222 doses.

This sequence was found in an adult in good health. The chain employs TRBV12-5 and TRBJ1-4; D is perhaps TRBD1 (5 bases). Material: peripheral blood, obtained on day 0 of AZD1222 vaccination. The CDR3 spells CASGFWGEFLEKLFF. The DNA for the CDR3 is TGTGCTAGTGGTTTTTGGGGGGAATTCCTCGAAAAACTGTTTTTT.